A selection of T cell receptor beta chains follows, all from one sample in a study of T cells after yellow fever vaccination. TCRdb used MiXCR to reprocess the 5' RACE reads, holding one entry per CDR3 protein. The sample lists some 320,000 distinct CDR3 sequences; around 4.3% were seen once. This material consisted of PBMCs, taken 15 days after the yellow fever booster vaccination. The receptors stem from a young man who received the YFV17D yellow fever vaccine. The CDR3 runs from the conserved cysteine through the conserved F or W. Each record gives: V gene, J gene, clone size, CDR3 length, D gene, CDR3 DNA, CDR3 protein. A D gene is named only where the DNA matches it firmly. Not every row has a clone size; where given, it reads once, few, many or a size class.

TRBV20-1,TRBJ1-2,-,13,-,TGCAGTGCTAGGAGATCGTTATCCTATGGCTACACCTTC,CSARRSLSYGYTF
TRBV6-2/TRBV6-3,TRBJ1-5,many,12,-,TGTGCCAGCAGCCTCTTCGGTCGGCCCCAGCATTTT,CASSLFGRPQHF
TRBV10-3,TRBJ2-5,few,11,-,TGTGCCAGCCTAGAGAAGGAGACCCAGTACTTC,CASLEKETQYF
TRBV6-6,TRBJ1-6,many,15,-,TGTGCCAGCAGTTTCCACGGTAGCTCGGGTATCACCCTCCACTTT,CASSFHGSSGITLHF
TRBV12-3/TRBV12-4,TRBJ2-5,many,14,-,TGTGCCAGCAGTTTCGGGAACCCCAGAGAGACCCAGTACTTC,CASSFGNPRETQYF
TRBV27,TRBJ1-1,-,15,TRBD1,TGTGCCAGCAGTTCCTGGACAGGGGCGGACACTGAAGCTTTCTTT,CASSSWTGADTEAFF
TRBV6-1,TRBJ2-1,many,17,TRBD2,TGTGCCAGCAGTGTAAACATACTAGCGGGGGGAGGGAATGAGCAGTTCTTC,CASSVNILAGGGNEQFF
TRBV7-9,TRBJ2-2,-,16,TRBD1,TGTGCCAGCAGCTCGGGGGACAGGGCCAGGCCCGGGGAGCTGTTTTTT,CASSSGDRARPGELFF
TRBV7-2,TRBJ1-2,many,13,-,TGTGCCAGCAGGGGGGGTCAAGCGGATGGCTACACCTTC,CASRGGQADGYTF
TRBV5-1,TRBJ1-1,few,15,TRBD1,TGCGCCAGCAGCTTAATGACAGGGGAGAACACTGAAGCTTTCTTT,CASSLMTGENTEAFF
TRBV20-1,TRBJ2-5,few,13,TRBD2,TGCAGTGCTAAAGGTAGCGGGGGTGAGACCCAGTACTTC,CSAKGSGGETQYF
TRBV7-9,TRBJ2-3,many,19,TRBD1,TGTGCCAGCAGCTCCCGTATAATTAGGACAGGGGAGGGTACAGATACGCAGTATTTT,CASSSRIIRTGEGTDTQYF
TRBV2,TRBJ1-5,-,14,-,TGTGCCAGCAGTGCCGGGACACCCTCGGAGCCCCAGCATTTT,CASSAGTPSEPQHF
TRBV28,TRBJ1-2,many,13,TRBD1,TGTGCCAGCACCCGGCAGAGGGGGCATGGCTACACCTTC,CASTRQRGHGYTF